These 2 T cell receptor beta chains were all obtained from the same sample, sequenced in a study of human T cells and chemical hapten exposure. As to time point: healthy volunteer bleed at 6 weeks. It was from unfractionated whole blood that total RNA was extracted. TCRdb reprocessed the RACE reads with MiXCR, giving one entry per CDR3 protein. The repertoire holds 30,000 to 40,000 distinct CDR3 sequences, with roughly 5% as singletons. The sequenced sample was whole blood. These receptors were collected from a human donor in good health. Some clones in this sample may be carry-over from other donors' samples.

The chain carries TRBV5-6 and TRBJ1-2; D unclear. The V and J ends lost 4 bases and 3 bases respectively, with 10 bases between them. Germline values: CDR1 SGHDT, CDR2 YYEEEE. The length of the CDR3 is 13 residues. DNA of the CDR3: TGTGCCAGCAGCGCATTTAGGGACTATGGCTACACCTTC. Translated, it gives CASSAFRDYGYTF.

This clonotype was recorded a few times. The chain employs TRBV4-1 and TRBJ2-1; 9 nucleotides agree with TRBD1. The CDR3 totals 19 residues. V lost 1 base and J lost 8; bases outside the gene matches: 18. CDR1 is MGHRA and CDR2 is YSYEKL in the germline V gene. The CDR3 bases are TGCGCCAGCAGCCAAGGACGACAGGGGGACGGAAGGCGAAGGGATGAGCAGTTCTTC. Translating it yields CASSQGRQGDGRRRDEQFF.